The 16 T cell receptor beta chains presented below share a single source sample, sequenced in a study of vaccination effects on CD4 cells after COVID-19. The antigens of these receptors remain unknown. Viral peptide pools were used in the ViraFEST assay to expand antigen-specific CD4+ T cells, and sequencing came afterward. CD4+ T cells were isolated after around 9 days of culture. Every participant took two doses of the BNT162b2 or mRNA-1273 vaccine. The assay was immunoSEQ multiplex PCR, and TCRdb's table has in-frame clones only and misses some. Of tens of thousands of clones listed, approximately 81% are singletons. Sequencing was performed on CD4+ T cells from PBMCs cultured with HCoV-229E spike peptides, taken after COVID-19 vaccination. These receptors originate from a human donor who received a COVID-19 vaccine.

The J gene is TRBJ1-5, the V gene TRBV7-2; TRBD1 is a possible D gene (6 bases). V lost 5 bases, J lost 1 base, and 18 bases lay in between. CDR3 length: 17 amino acids. The germline V gene has CDR1 SGHTA and CDR2 FQGNSA. In DNA, the CDR3 is TGTGCCAGCAGCCTCGAGGGGGGCACAGGGAGCAATCAGCCCCAGCATTTT. Translated, it gives CASSLEGGTGSNQPQHF.

The chain has TRBV5-5 and TRBJ2-5; 10 bases match TRBD2. CDR1 and CDR2 (germline): SGHKS, YYEKEE (reference sequence). This CDR3 has 16 residues. V was clipped by 0 bases and J by 6 bases; unmatched bases: 8. In DNA, the CDR3 is TGTGCCAGCAGCTTGGTATCCAGCGGGGGGGCGAAGACCCAGTACTTC. This sequence encodes CASSLVSSGGAKTQYF.

The chain is built from TRBV27 and TRBJ1-1; the D is unclear. This CDR3 is built from 15 residues. CDR1 is MNHEY, CDR2 SMNVEV, per germline (reference sequence). The V end lost 1 base, the J end lost 1 base, and 10 bases lay between the germline ends. CDR3 bases: TGTGCCAGCAGTTTATGGGGTGGCAGGAACACTGAAGCTTTCTTT. It specifies CASSLWGGRNTEAFF.

The V gene is TRBV19, the J gene TRBJ2-5; 8 bases fit TRBD1. Germline CDR1 LNHDA, CDR2 SQIVND (reference sequence). Trimming cost V 4 bases and J 2 bases; bases outside gene matches: 3. The CDR3 spans 14 residues. CDR3 sequence: CASSRQGPQETQYF. The CDR3 DNA reads TGTGCCAGTAGTAGACAGGGGCCTCAAGAGACCCAGTACTTC.

This chain joins TRBV5-1 and TRBJ1-1, with D possibly TRBD1 on 6 matching bases. Germline V gene data show CDR1 as SGHRS and CDR2 as YFSETQ. CDR3 length equals 10 residues. The CDR3, as DNA: TGCGCAACAGGGTACACTGAAGCTTTCTTT. It translates to CATGYTEAFF.

This clone was recorded a few times. The genes are TRBV3-1 (or the pseudogene TRBV3-2) and TRBJ2-6; no reliable D call. Trimming removed 5 bases at V and 4 bases at J, with 3 bases between. The length of the CDR3 is 12 residues. In germline, CDR1 is LGHDT, CDR2 YNNKEL (reference sequence). In DNA, the CDR3 is TGTGCCAGCAGCAGCGGGGCCAACGTCCTGACTTTC. The encoded protein is CASSSGANVLTF.

The chain joins TRBV3-1 (or the pseudogene TRBV3-2) to TRBJ2-5, with D perhaps TRBD2 (6 bases). The germline CDR1 and CDR2 sequences are LGHDT and YNNKEL (reference sequence). Trimming left V 4 bases short and J 4 bases short, with 10 bases between. CDR3 size: 13 residues. CDR3 sequence: CASSRLVGETQYF. The CDR3 nucleotides are TGTGCCAGCAGCCGACTAGTCGGAGAGACCCAGTACTTC.

The V call is TRBV3-1 (or the pseudogene TRBV3-2), the J call TRBJ2-7, with D perhaps matching TRBD2 (6 bases). Per germline, CDR1 LGHDT and CDR2 YNNKEL (reference sequence). The CDR3 runs to 14 residues. Trimming removed 2 bases from V and 5 bases from J, with 13 bases in between. Written as DNA, the CDR3 is TGTGCCAGCAGCCAAAACAGAGGAGGGGACGAGCAGTACGTC. Translation: CASSQNRGGDEQYV.

This chain links TRBV2 with TRBJ2-1, with 8 bases aligning to TRBD2. The CDR3 runs 16 residues. CDR1 and CDR2 (germline): SNHLY, FYNNEI. J was trimmed by 4 bases and V by 1 base; bases with no gene match: 6. The CDR3 bases are TGTGCCAGCAGTGAAGAGGTAGCGGGGATTTACAATGAGCAGTTCTTC. It yields the protein CASSEEVAGIYNEQFF.

This clone came up a few times. The chain recombines TRBV19 with TRBJ1-5; TRBD1 aligns across 7 bases. Trimming at V came to 4 bases and at J to 7 bases, leaving 7 bases not matched to a gene. The CDR3 loop spans 14 amino acids. The germline V gene has CDR1 LNHDA and CDR2 SQIVND (reference sequence). The CDR3 spells CASSTRQGEQPQHF. The CDR3 nucleotides are TGTGCCAGTAGTACAAGACAGGGTGAGCAGCCCCAGCATTTT.

V and J are TRBV5-1 and TRBJ1-1; D remains ambiguous. Germline CDR1 is SGHRS and CDR2 is YFSETQ. This CDR3 comprises 13 residues. Deletions cut 1 base from V and 8 bases from J, with 12 bases between. The CDR3 DNA follows: TGCGCCAGCAGCTTGAGCCAACTCCAAGAAGCTTTCTTT. Protein: CASSLSQLQEAFF.

This clone was counted only a few times. The chain is built from TRBV7-3 and TRBJ2-2, with unresolved D. The CDR3 contains 12 residues. Trimming cost V 5 bases and J 3 bases, with 4 bases left between them. Germline V lookup: CDR1 SGHTA, CDR2 FQGTGA. The CDR3 loop reads CASSPDTGELFF. CDR3 in DNA: TGTGCCAGCAGCCCCGACACCGGGGAGCTGTTTTTT. Complete variable domain (other parts from reference TRBV7-3 and TRBJ2-2): GAGVSQTPSNKVTEKGKYVELRCDPISGHTALYWYRQSLGQGPEFLIYFQGTGAADDSGLPNDRFFAVRPEGSVSTLKIQRTERGDSAVYLCASSPDTGELFFGEGSRLTVL.

Of note for this clone: The same CDR3 can be traced to other DNA sequences in this sample. The chain joins TRBV5-1 to TRBJ2-5, with D perhaps matching TRBD2 (5 bases). This CDR3 has 13 amino acids. Germline V CDR1 and CDR2: SGHRS, YFSETQ. V was trimmed by 0 bases and J by 4 bases, leaving 7 bases between them. CDR3 nucleotide sequence: TGCGCCAGCAGCTTGGGTGGAGGAGAGACCCAGTACTTC. This encodes CASSLGGGETQYF.

This clone was seen once. The chain carries TRBV28 and TRBJ2-1, with 9 bases identical to TRBD1. Trimming at V came to 4 bases and at J to 3 bases, leaving 7 bases not matched to a gene. Germline lookup yields CDR1 MDHEN and CDR2 SYDVKM. This CDR3 is built from 16 residues. The CDR3 region has the DNA TGTGCCAGCAGTTCGAGGACAGGGGTTAGCTACAATGAGCAGTTCTTC. Its protein product is CASSSRTGVSYNEQFF. The complete variable domain, with remaining parts taken from reference TRBV28 and TRBJ2-1, reads DVKVTQSSRYLVKRTGEKVFLECVQDMDHENMFWYRQDPGLGLRLIYFSYDVKMKEKGDIPEGYSVSREKKERFSLILESASTNQTSMYLCASSSRTGVSYNEQFFGPGTRLTVL.

This sequence joins TRBV6-5 and TRBJ2-3; either TRBD1 or TRBD2 may supply D (5 bases each). Germline-derived CDR1 and CDR2 are MNHEY and SVGAGI. The V gene lost 6 bases and the J gene lost 6 bases, with 16 bases spanning the gap. The CDR3 spans 14 residues. The CDR3, as DNA: TGTGCCAGCAGAAGGGGACCGGAAGGGGATACGCAGTATTTT. This translates into CASRRGPEGDTQYF.

The chain joins TRBV2 to TRBJ2-2, with D perhaps matching TRBD2 (7 bases). Germline V gives CDR1 SNHLY, CDR2 FYNNEI. CDR3 length equals 15 residues. The V end was cut by 4 bases, the J end by 7 bases, with 16 bases between. CDR3 sequence (DNA): TGTGCCAGCAGTGTGCGTGGGGGGGCTGGCGGGGAGCTGTTTTTT. It codes for CASSVRGGAGGELFF.